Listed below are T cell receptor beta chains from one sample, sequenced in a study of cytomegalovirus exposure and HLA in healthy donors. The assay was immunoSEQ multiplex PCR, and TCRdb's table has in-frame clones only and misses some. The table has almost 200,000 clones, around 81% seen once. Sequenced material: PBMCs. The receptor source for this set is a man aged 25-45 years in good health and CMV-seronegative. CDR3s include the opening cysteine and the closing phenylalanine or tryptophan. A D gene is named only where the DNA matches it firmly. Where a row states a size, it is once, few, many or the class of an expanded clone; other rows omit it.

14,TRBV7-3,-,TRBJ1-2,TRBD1,CASRPGQGAYGYTF,TGTGCCAGCCGCCCGGGACAGGGGGCCTATGGCTACACCTTC
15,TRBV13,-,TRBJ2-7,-,CASSLGGSGVYEQYF,TGTGCCAGCAGCTTAGGGGGTAGCGGTGTCTACGAGCAGTACTTC
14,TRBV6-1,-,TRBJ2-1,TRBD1,CASRGQGAINEQFF,TGTGCCAGCAGAGGACAGGGGGCCATCAATGAGCAGTTCTTC
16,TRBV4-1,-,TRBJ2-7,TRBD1,CASSQTETGGWYEQYF,TGCGCCAGCAGCCAAACAGAAACAGGGGGCTGGTACGAGCAGTACTTC
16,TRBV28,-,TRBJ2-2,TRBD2,CASRDGTSGKAGELFF,TGTGCCAGCAGGGACGGGACTAGCGGGAAAGCCGGGGAGCTGTTTTTT
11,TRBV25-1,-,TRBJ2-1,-,CASSVVNEQFF,TGTGCCAGCAGTGTCGTTAATGAGCAGTTCTTC
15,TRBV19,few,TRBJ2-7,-,CASSTFGGESYEQYF,TGTGCCAGTAGTACCTTCGGAGGCGAATCCTACGAGCAGTACTTC
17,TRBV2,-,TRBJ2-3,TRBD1,CASPPGQSFSSTDTQYF,TGTGCCAGCCCCCCGGGACAGAGCTTTTCTAGCACAGATACGCAGTATTTT
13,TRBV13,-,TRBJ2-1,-,CASSFDRTREQFF,TGTGCCAGCAGCTTCGACAGAACAAGAGAGCAGTTCTTC
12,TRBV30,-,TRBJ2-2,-,CAWSVLIGELFF,TGTGCCTGGAGTGTACTCATCGGGGAGCTGTTTTTT
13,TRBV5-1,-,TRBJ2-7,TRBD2,CASSFGGSREQYF,TGCGCCAGCAGCTTTGGCGGGAGTCGGGAGCAGTACTTC
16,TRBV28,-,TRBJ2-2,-,CASSPTGAPNTGELFF,TGTGCCAGCAGTCCCACAGGAGCTCCGAACACCGGGGAGCTGTTTTTT
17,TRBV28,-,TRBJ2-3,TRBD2,CASSLRGLAGGLDTQYF,TGTGCCAGCAGTTTAAGGGGCCTAGCGGGAGGGCTTGATACGCAGTATTTT
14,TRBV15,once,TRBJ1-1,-,CATSRGEGHTEAFF,TGTGCCACCAGCAGAGGGGAGGGTCACACTGAAGCTTTCTTT
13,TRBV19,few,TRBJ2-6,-,CATVRSGANVLTF,TGTGCCACCGTCCGCTCTGGGGCCAACGTCCTGACTTTC
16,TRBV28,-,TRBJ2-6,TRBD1,CASSADRNSGANVLTF,TGTGCCAGCAGTGCGGACAGGAACTCTGGGGCCAACGTCCTGACTTTC
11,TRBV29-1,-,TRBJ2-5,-,CSVTRGEAQYF,TGCAGCGTTACTCGCGGGGAGGCCCAGTACTTC
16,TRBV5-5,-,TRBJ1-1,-,CASSLRHEGKNTEAFF,TGTGCCAGCAGCTTACGCCACGAGGGCAAGAACACTGAAGCTTTCTTT
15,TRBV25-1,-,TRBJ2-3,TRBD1,CASSTGTGPTDTQYF,TGTGCCAGCAGCACCGGGACAGGACCCACAGATACGCAGTATTTT
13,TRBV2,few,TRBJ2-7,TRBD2,CASTWTSGDEQYF,TGTGCCAGCACGTGGACTAGCGGTGACGAGCAGTACTTC
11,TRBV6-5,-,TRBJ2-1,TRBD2,CASSLAGVQFF,TGTGCCAGCAGCCTAGCGGGTGTACAGTTCTTC
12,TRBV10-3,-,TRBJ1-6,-,CAISEPVSPLHF,TGTGCCATCAGTGAGCCCGTATCACCCCTCCACTTT
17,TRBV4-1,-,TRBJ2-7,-,CASSHRGGEGRTYEQYF,TGCGCCAGCAGCCACAGAGGGGGGGAAGGGCGAACCTACGAGCAGTACTTC
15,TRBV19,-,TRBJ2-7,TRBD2,CATSGVPSGRYEQYF,TGTGCCACGTCAGGGGTTCCGAGCGGGAGGTACGAGCAGTACTTC
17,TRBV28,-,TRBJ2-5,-,CASSPIPRHSTWETQYF,TGTGCCAGCAGTCCAATTCCGAGACATTCGACGTGGGAGACCCAGTACTTC
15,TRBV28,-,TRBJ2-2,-,CASSPQTANTGELFF,TGTGCCAGCAGCCCCCAAACAGCGAACACCGGGGAGCTGTTTTTT
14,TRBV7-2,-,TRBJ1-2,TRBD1,CASSLEGTGSGYTF,TGTGCCAGCAGCTTAGAGGGGACAGGGTCTGGCTACACCTTC
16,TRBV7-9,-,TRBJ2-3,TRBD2,CASSPTSGRETDTQYF,TGTGCCAGCAGTCCTACTAGCGGGAGGGAAACAGATACGCAGTATTTT
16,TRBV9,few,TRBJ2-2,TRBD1,CASSVGGQGQAGELFF,TGTGCCAGCAGCGTAGGCGGACAGGGTCAAGCCGGGGAGCTGTTTTTT
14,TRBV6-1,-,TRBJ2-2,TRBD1,CASSGQVDTGELFF,TGTGCCAGCAGCGGACAGGTTGACACCGGGGAGCTGTTTTTT
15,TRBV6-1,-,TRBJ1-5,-,CASSDLLRGNQPQHF,TGTGCCAGCAGTGACCTGTTGCGGGGCAATCAGCCCCAGCATTTT
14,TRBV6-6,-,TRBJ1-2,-,CASSYEALGQGYTF,TGTGCCAGCAGTTACGAAGCCCTTGGACAAGGCTACACCTTC
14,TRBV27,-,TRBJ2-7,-,CASRTGSRLDEQYF,TGTGCCAGCAGGACGGGATCTCGGCTCGACGAGCAGTACTTC
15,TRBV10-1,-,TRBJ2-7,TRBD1,CASSDPGQGAYEQYF,TGCGCCAGCAGTGACCCGGGACAGGGGGCCTACGAGCAGTACTTC
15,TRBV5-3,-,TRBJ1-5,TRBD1,CARSLGQGGNQPQHF,TGTGCCAGAAGCTTAGGACAGGGGGGCAATCAGCCCCAGCATTTT
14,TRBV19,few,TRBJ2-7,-,CASSIGGPPYEQYF,TGTGCCAGTAGTATTGGGGGCCCACCCTACGAGCAGTACTTC
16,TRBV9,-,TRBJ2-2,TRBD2,CASSELAGGYTGELFF,TGTGCCAGCAGCGAACTAGCGGGAGGTTACACCGGGGAGCTGTTTTTT
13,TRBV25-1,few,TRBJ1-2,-,CASSEQGPDGYTF,TGTGCCAGCAGTGAGCAGGGTCCGGATGGCTACACCTTC
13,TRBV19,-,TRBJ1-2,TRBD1,CASRKQGNNGYTF,TGTGCCAGTAGGAAACAGGGGAATAATGGCTACACCTTC
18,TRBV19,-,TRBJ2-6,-,CASSINQGGKTGANVLTF,TGTGCCAGTAGTATCAACCAGGGGGGAAAGACTGGGGCCAACGTCCTGACTTTC
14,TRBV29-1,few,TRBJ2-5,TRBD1,CSVGTGDFRETQYF,TGCAGCGTAGGGACAGGGGACTTTCGAGAGACCCAGTACTTC
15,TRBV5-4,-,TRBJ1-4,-,CASRRHTQQNEKLFF,TGTGCCAGCAGGCGACACACACAACAGAATGAAAAACTGTTTTTT
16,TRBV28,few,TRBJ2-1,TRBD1,CASSLPPGQGNYEQFF,TGTGCCAGCAGTTTACCTCCGGGACAGGGTAATTATGAGCAGTTCTTC
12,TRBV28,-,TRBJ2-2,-,CASSSGSGELFF,TGTGCCAGCAGTTCCGGGTCCGGGGAGCTGTTTTTT
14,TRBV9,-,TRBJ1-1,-,CASSVVGQSSEAFF,TGTGCCAGCAGCGTAGTCGGACAGAGCTCTGAAGCTTTCTTT
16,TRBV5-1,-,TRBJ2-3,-,CASSSQLASGVHTQYF,TGCGCCAGCAGCTCTCAACTAGCCTCGGGGGTGCATACGCAGTATTTT
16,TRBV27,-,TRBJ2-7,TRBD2,CASSLIGTSGGYEQYF,TGTGCCAGCAGTTTAATCGGGACTAGCGGGGGCTACGAGCAGTACTTC
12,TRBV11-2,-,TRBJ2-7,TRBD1,CASSLVEGAGDF,TGTGCCAGCAGCTTAGTTGAGGGGGCAGGGGACTTC
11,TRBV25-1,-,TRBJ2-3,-,CASSVGDTQYF,TGTGCCAGCAGTGTCGGAGATACGCAGTATTTT
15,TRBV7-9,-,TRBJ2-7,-,CASSYRSTESYEQYF,TGTGCCAGCAGCTACCGGTCGACAGAATCCTACGAGCAGTACTTC
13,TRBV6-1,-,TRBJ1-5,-,CASRVHGEGPQHF,TGTGCCAGCAGGGTACACGGCGAGGGGCCCCAGCATTTT
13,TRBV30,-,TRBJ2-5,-,CAWSVNAQETQYF,TGTGCCTGGAGTGTTAACGCGCAAGAGACCCAGTACTTC
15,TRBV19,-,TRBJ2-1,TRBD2,CASSSAGLGLLEQFF,TGTGCCAGTAGTTCCGCGGGACTAGGGCTCCTCGAGCAGTTCTTC
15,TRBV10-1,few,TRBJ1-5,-,CASRVTGTTDQPQHF,TGCGCCAGCAGAGTCACAGGGACCACGGATCAGCCCCAGCATTTT